What follows describes a single T cell receptor beta chain. Its antigen is as yet unknown. Patients with a history of autoimmune disease or on systemic immunosuppression were excluded. Blood draws occurred at baseline, cycle 4 day 1, and cycle 7 day 1. The length of the CDR3 is 18 residues. Germline loops: CDR1 LGHNA, CDR2 YNFKEQ. Losses at the gene ends were 1 base for V and 6 bases for J; bases not matched to a gene: 9. The source of the sample is a study of OX40 agonist ivuxolimab in advanced cancers. Points from the study as a whole: Expanded clones were, on average, more numerous among CD8+ T cells than CD4+.

Data came from immunoSEQ multiplex PCR; TCRdb stores just in-frame clones and leaves some out. The sample shows around 60,000 clones, about four fifths of them seen only once. The clonotype originates from an adult with an advanced solid tumor such as melanoma, head and neck, liver or kidney cancer. This sequence joins TRBV4-2 and TRBJ2-1; 13 positions match TRBD2. The input for sequencing was CD4+ or CD8+ T cells sorted from blood, taken in a trial of the OX40 agonist ivuxolimab. Here the CDR3 reads CASSQVALAGGDGNEQFF. DNA of the CDR3: TGTGCCAGCAGCCAAGTAGCACTAGCGGGAGGGGACGGCAATGAGCAGTTCTTC.